These 9 T cell receptor beta chains were all obtained from the same sample, sequenced in a study of CD8+CD57+ T cells in acquired aplastic anemia. It was patients with CD8+CD57+ cell expansion by flow cytometry who were chosen for sequencing. Genomic DNA, serving as template, underwent TCR beta VDJ and CDR3 profiling. One entry per CDR3 protein, called by TCRdb with MiXCR from the reads. The sample records roughly 220,000 distinct CDR3 sequences, 60% to 80% being singletons. Sample: sorted CD4+, CD8+, or CD8+CD57+ T cells (not recorded which) from PBMCs. The receptors come from a human donor with aplastic anemia.

The chain carries TRBV11-1 and TRBJ2-2, with a weak D call TRBD2 (5 bases). The CDR3 runs to 15 residues. Germline V gene sequence: CDR1 SGHAT, CDR2 FQDESV (reference sequence). Trimming shortened V by 7 bases and J by 10 bases, and 22 bases separated the two germline ends. CDR3 residues: CASKRTRERSAELFF. CDR3 sequence (DNA): TGTGCCAGCAAGAGGACGAGGGAGAGGAGTGCGGAGCTGTTTTTT.

V is TRBV28 and J is TRBJ2-3; the D gene is possibly TRBD2 (5 bases). CDR3 length: 15 residues. CDR1 is MDHEN, CDR2 SYDVKM, per germline. V lost 7 bases and J lost 0, with 14 bases in between. CDR3 sequence: CASTLSRLSTDTQYF. The CDR3 region has the DNA TGTGCCAGCACCCTCAGTAGACTAAGCACAGATACGCAGTATTTT. Drawing the rest from reference TRBV28 and TRBJ2-3, the complete variable domain is DVKVTQSSRYLVKRTGEKVFLECVQDMDHENMFWYRQDPGLGLRLIYFSYDVKMKEKGDIPEGYSVSREKKERFSLILESASTNQTSMYLCASTLSRLSTDTQYFGPGTRLTVL.

The rearrangement joins TRBV4-2 to TRBJ2-7; possibly TRBD1 or TRBD2 for D (5 bases each). CDR3 length: 13 amino acids. Germline values: CDR1 LGHNA, CDR2 YNFKEQ. Trimming took 8 bases from V and 3 from J, leaving 14 bases between them. This chain's CDR3 is CASSPGPYYEQYF. In DNA form, the CDR3 reads TGTGCCAGCTCACCGGGGCCATACTACGAGCAGTACTTC.

As regards this clonotype: A read error may account for a junction end that differs from germline. The V call is TRBV25-1, the J call TRBJ1-1, with D perhaps TRBD1 (5 bases). The germline gives CDR1 MGHDK, CDR2 SYGVNS. The CDR3 consists of 13 residues. CDR3 in amino acids: CASGGRIDTEASF. The CDR3 DNA reads as TGTGCCAGCGGGGGGAGGATCGACACTGAAGCTTCCTTT.

This chain links TRBV15 with TRBJ2-3; 11 bases agree with TRBD2. Germline V gives CDR1 LNHNV, CDR2 YYDKDF (reference sequence). This CDR3 has 15 residues. With V trimmed by 6 bases and J by 6 bases, 8 bases remained unmatched. CDR3 in DNA: TGTGCCACCAGAGGGCTAGCGGGAGGTCTCGATACGCAGTATTTT. It specifies CATRGLAGGLDTQYF.

In the case of this clonotype: A read error may produce the germline difference seen at one junction end. Written as DNA, the CDR3 is TGTGCCAGCAGTGCCGCACATCCTTACTCTGGAAGCACCATATATTTT. This gives the protein CASSAAHPYSGSTIYF. This chain joins TRBV7-9 and TRBJ1-3; D is undetermined. The germline V gene has CDR1 SEHNR and CDR2 FQNEAQ (reference sequence). The CDR3 has 16 amino acids.

This clonotype was counted a few times. The chain couples TRBV2 to TRBJ2-5; D is uncertain. The CDR3 sequence is 11 residues long. With 8 bases removed from V and 4 bases from J, the gap between germline ends came to 8 bases. From germline, CDR1 is SNHLY and CDR2 FYNNEI. CDR3 DNA sequence: TGTGCCAGCGCCAGTGGAGAGACCCAGTACTTC. It codes for CASASGETQYF.

V is TRBV20-1 and J is TRBJ2-3, with TRBD2 identical over 11 bases. From germline, CDR1 is DFQATT and CDR2 SNEGSKA (reference sequence). The length of the CDR3 is 16 residues. The J segment lost 2 bases and the V segment lost 6 bases, leaving 10 bases of the junction unmatched. CDR3 nucleotide sequence: TGCAGTGCCACGCCTGGGACTAGCGGAGCCACAGATACGCAGTATTTT. It specifies CSATPGTSGATDTQYF.

The chain has TRBV5-6 and TRBJ2-6; D is perhaps TRBD1 (5 bases). Deletions cut 4 bases from V and 3 bases from J, with 11 bases between. The CDR3 covers 15 residues. Germline lookup yields CDR1 SGHDT and CDR2 YYEEEE. The CDR3 DNA reads as TGTGCCAGCAGCCTGCCCAGGGTTGGGGCCAACGTCCTGACTTTC. Residues: CASSLPRVGANVLTF. The whole variable domain, remainder taken from reference TRBV5-6 and TRBJ2-6, is DAGVTQSPTHLIKTRGQQVTLRCSPKSGHDTVSWYQQALGQGPQFIFQYYEEEERQRGNFPDRFSGHQFPNYSSELNVNALLLGDSALYLCASSLPRVGANVLTFGAGSRLTVL.